This TCR beta chain came from a study of Tregs in tolerant kidney transplant recipients. Study information: Mixed chimerism was transient after nonmyeloablative marrow transplants from related graft donors.

From germline, CDR1 is SGHAT and CDR2 FQNNGV. The CDR3 extends over 14 amino acids. Trimming stripped 1 base from V and 12 bases from J, with 16 bases between. Thawed PBMCs were FACS-sorted into unstimulated CD4+CD25+CD127- regulatory T cells, CD4+CD25- non-regulatory cells, CD4 and CD8 cells. Sequenced by immunoSEQ multiplex PCR; TCRdb stores in-frame clones only, minus some. The data show 85,000 to 100,000 clones, with under 95% seen just once and 0.46% held by the top ten. Sample: CD4+ T cells from blood, taken before the transplant. This receptor was taken from a human donor who received a combined kidney and bone marrow transplant. The chain links TRBV11-2 to TRBJ2-1; D perhaps matches TRBD2 (7 bases). In nucleotides, the CDR3 is TGTGCCAGCAGCTTAGGGTTCGTCGGGGGGCTGCAGTTCTTC. This codes for CASSLGFVGGLQFF.